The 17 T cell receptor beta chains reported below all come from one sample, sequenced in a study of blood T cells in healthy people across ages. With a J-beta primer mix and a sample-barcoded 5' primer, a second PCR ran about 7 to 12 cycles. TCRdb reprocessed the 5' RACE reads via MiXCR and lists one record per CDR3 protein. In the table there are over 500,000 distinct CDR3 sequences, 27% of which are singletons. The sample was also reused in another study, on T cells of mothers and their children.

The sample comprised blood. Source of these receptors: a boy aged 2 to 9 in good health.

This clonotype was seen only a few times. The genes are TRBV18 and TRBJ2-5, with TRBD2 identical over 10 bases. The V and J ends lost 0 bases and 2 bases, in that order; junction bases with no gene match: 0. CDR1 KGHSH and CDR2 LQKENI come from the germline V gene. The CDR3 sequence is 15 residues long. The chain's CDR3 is CASSPPAGGQETQYF. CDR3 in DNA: TGTGCCAGCTCACCACCAGCGGGGGGGCAAGAGACCCAGTACTTC.

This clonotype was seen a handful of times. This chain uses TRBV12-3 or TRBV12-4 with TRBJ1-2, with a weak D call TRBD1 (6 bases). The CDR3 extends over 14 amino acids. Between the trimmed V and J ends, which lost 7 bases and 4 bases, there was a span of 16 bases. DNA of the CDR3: TGTGCCAGCACCTTCGGGGGGGCCCCCTATGGCTACACCTTC. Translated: CASTFGGAPYGYTF.

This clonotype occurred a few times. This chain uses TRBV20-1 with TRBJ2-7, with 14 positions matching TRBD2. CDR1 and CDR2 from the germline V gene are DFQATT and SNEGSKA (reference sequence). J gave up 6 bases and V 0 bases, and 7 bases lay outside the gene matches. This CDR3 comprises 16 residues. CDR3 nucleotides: TGCAGTGCTAGAGATTGGAGGGGACTAGCGGGGGTCGAGCAGTACTTC. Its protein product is CSARDWRGLAGVEQYF.

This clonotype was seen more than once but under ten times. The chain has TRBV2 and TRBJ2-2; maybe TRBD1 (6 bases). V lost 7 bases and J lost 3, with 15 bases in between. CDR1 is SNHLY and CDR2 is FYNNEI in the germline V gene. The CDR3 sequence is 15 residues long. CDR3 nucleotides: TGTGCCAGCAAGGGGGTGAGGGCCGACACCGGGGAGCTGTTTTTT. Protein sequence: CASKGVRADTGELFF.

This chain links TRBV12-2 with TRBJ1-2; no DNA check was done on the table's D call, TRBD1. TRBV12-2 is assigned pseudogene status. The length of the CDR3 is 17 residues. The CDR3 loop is CASRLALGQGGDYGYTF. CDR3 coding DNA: TGTGCAAGTCGCTTAGCGCTGGGGCAGGGAGGAGACTATGGCTACACCTTC.

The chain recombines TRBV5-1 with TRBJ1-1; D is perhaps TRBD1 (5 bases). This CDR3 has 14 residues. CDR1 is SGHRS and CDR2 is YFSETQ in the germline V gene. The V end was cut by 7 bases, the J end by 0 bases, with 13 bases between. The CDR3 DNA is TGCGCCAGCGGCGAGGCAGGGCTGAACACTGAAGCTTTCTTT. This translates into CASGEAGLNTEAFF.

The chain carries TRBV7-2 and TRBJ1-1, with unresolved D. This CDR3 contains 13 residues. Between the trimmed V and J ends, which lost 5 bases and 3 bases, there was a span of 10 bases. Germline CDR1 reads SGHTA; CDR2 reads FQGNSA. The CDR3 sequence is CASSTLVYTEAFF. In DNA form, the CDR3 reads TGTGCCAGCAGCACCCTAGTTTACACTGAAGCTTTCTTT.

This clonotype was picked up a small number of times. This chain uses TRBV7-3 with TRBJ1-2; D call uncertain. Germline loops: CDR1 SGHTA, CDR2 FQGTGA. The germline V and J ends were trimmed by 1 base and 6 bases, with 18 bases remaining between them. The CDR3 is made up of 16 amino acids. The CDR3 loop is CASSLSRATGADGYTF. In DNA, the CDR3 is TGTGCCAGCAGCTTAAGCCGGGCCACGGGCGCGGATGGCTACACCTTC.

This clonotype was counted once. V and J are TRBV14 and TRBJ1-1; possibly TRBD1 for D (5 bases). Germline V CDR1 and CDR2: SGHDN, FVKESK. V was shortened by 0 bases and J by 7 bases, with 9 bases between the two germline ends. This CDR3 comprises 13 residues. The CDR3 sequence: CASSQENRHEAFF. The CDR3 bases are TGTGCCAGCAGCCAAGAGAACAGGCATGAAGCTTTCTTT.

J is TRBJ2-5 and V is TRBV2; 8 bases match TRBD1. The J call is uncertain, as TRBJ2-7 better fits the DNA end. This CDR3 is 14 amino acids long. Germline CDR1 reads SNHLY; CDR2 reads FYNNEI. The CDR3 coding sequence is TGTGCCAGCCTTCGGGAGACAGGGGCCTACGAGCAGTACTTC. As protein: CASLRETGAYEQYF.

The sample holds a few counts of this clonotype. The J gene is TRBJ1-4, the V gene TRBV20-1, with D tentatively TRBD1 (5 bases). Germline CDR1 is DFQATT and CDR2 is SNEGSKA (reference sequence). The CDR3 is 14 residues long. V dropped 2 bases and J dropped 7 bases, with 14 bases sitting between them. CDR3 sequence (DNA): TGCAGTGCTAGATCCGGCAGGGCGGGTGAAAAACTGTTTTTT. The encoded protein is CSARSGRAGEKLFF.

The CDR3 is CASSHGKITGTSGWMDTQYF. The CDR3 DNA reads TGCGCCAGCAGCCATGGAAAGATAACCGGGACTAGCGGATGGATGGATACGCAGTATTTT. J is TRBJ2-3 and V is TRBV4-3; the match to TRBD2 covers 11 bases. The CDR3 loop spans 20 amino acids. Unmatched junction bases numbered 20, after V lost 3 bases and J lost 6 bases. CDR1 LGHNA and CDR2 YSLEER come from the germline V gene.

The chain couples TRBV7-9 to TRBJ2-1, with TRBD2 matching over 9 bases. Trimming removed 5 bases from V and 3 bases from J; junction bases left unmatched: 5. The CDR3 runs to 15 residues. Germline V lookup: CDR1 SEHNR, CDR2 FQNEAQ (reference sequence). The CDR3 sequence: CASSQGTSIYNEQFF. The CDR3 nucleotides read TGTGCCAGCAGCCAAGGGACTAGCATCTACAATGAGCAGTTCTTC.

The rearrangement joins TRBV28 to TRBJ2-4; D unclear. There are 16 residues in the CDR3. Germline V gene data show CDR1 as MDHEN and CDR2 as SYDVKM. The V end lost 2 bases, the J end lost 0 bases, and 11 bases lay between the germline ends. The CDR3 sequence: CASSLVRSLAKNIQYF. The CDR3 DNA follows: TGTGCCAGCAGTTTAGTAAGAAGTCTAGCCAAAAACATTCAGTACTTC.

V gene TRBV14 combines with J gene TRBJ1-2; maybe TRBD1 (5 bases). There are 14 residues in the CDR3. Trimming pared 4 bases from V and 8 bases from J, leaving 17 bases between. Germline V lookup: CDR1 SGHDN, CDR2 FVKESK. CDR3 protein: CASSRVRGSSGYTF. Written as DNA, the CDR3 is TGTGCCAGCAGCCGAGTGAGGGGATCTAGCGGCTACACCTTC.

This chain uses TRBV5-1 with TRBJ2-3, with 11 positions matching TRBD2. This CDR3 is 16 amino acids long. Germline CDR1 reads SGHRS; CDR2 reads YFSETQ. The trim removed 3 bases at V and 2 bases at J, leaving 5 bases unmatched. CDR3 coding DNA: TGCGCCAGCAGCTGGGGGACTAGCGGATTCACAGATACGCAGTATTTT. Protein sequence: CASSWGTSGFTDTQYF. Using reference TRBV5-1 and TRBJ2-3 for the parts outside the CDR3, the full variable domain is KAGVTQTPRYLIKTRGQQVTLSCSPISGHRSVSWYQQTPGQGLQFLFEYFSETQRNKGNFPGRFSGRQFSNSRSEMNVSTLELGDSALYLCASSWGTSGFTDTQYFGPGTRLTVL.

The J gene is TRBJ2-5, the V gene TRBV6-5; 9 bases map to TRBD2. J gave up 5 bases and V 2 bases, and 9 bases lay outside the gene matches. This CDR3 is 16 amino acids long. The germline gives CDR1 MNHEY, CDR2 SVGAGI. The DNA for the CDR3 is TGTGCCAGCAGTTACGTTGGCGGGAGGGCCATGGAGACCCAGTACTTC. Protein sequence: CASSYVGGRAMETQYF.